This TCR beta chain was observed in a study of vaccination and CD4 T cells after COVID-19. Whole-study context: The authors exposed cells to overlapping spike peptides derived from SARS-CoV-2, HCoV-NL63, HCoV-OC43 and HCoV-229E. Overall study results and limits: SARS-CoV-2-reactive clonotypes rose nonsignificantly, with the median going from approximately 21 to 40.

The sample holds a few counts of this clonotype. The antigen is not known. With the Oncomine TCR Beta short-read assay, DNA from cultured CD4+ T cells was sequenced. TCRdb processed the PCR reads anew with MiXCR; each CDR3 protein has one entry. The sample has some 17,000 distinct CDR3 sequences, approximately 41% seen once. As for treatment: approximately 9-day PBMC culture with coronavirus spike peptide pools or control peptides (ViraFEST assay). Sequenced: CD4+ T cells from blood, cultured in vitro. This sequence was found in a human donor who had recovered from COVID-19.

The CDR3 coding sequence is TGTGCCACCGGGACCCTGGCGCATTCACCCCTCCACTTT. This codes for CATGTLAHSPLHF. V usage is TRBV6-1 and J usage is TRBJ1-6; tentatively, D is TRBD1 (5 bases). Trimming took 10 bases from V and 8 from J, leaving 15 bases between them. Germline CDR1 is MNHNS and CDR2 is SASEGT. This CDR3 has 13 residues.